The 18 T cell receptor beta chains in this list originate from one sample, sequenced in a study of OX40 agonist ivuxolimab in advanced cancers. The assay was immunoSEQ multiplex PCR, and TCRdb's table has in-frame clones only and misses some. The table records around 80,000 clones, 85% of them present only once. This material consisted of CD4+ or CD8+ T cells sorted from blood, taken in a trial of the OX40 agonist ivuxolimab. The receptors shown here come from an adult with an advanced solid tumor such as melanoma, head and neck, liver or kidney cancer.

Only a few counts were recorded for this clone. The rearrangement uses TRBV5-6 and TRBJ2-2; no reliable D call. V lost 1 base to trimming and J lost 2 bases, with 12 bases between them. The CDR3 is made up of 16 amino acids. The germline gives CDR1 SGHDT, CDR2 YYEEEE. CDR3 residues: CASSLYLISNTGELFF. The CDR3 nucleotides read TGTGCCAGCAGCTTGTATCTCATTTCCAACACCGGGGAGCTGTTTTTT.

This chain joins TRBV6-6 and TRBJ2-7; D may correspond to TRBD1 or TRBD2 (5 bases each). The CDR3 sequence is 14 residues long. Trimming pared 5 bases from V and 3 bases from J, leaving 14 bases between. Germline CDR1 reads MNHNY; CDR2 reads SVGAGI (reference sequence). The CDR3 coding sequence is TGTGCCAGCAGTCGAAACGGGGCCTACTACGAGCAGTACTTC. It yields the protein CASSRNGAYYEQYF.

This clone was found once. The V and J genes are TRBV7-2 and TRBJ2-5; D is unclear. The V end lost 0 bases, the J end lost 4 bases, and 18 bases lay between the germline ends. The CDR3 consists of 17 residues. Germline CDR1 SGHTA, CDR2 FQGNSA. CDR3 protein: CASSLAPSGLVGETQYF. For the CDR3, the DNA is TGTGCCAGCAGCTTAGCGCCTAGTGGTTTGGTCGGAGAGACCCAGTACTTC.

The gene calls are TRBV5-4 and TRBJ2-7; 9 positions match TRBD1. Per the germline V gene, CDR1 is SGHNT and CDR2 is YYREEE (reference sequence). The CDR3 extends over 14 amino acids. V gave up 1 base and J gave up 7 bases; unmatched junction bases: 6. The CDR3 here is CASSLRDRDGEQYF. CDR3 in DNA: TGTGCCAGCAGCTTGCGGGACAGGGACGGAGAGCAGTACTTC.

The chain couples TRBV28 to TRBJ2-1; TRBD2 aligns across 12 bases. The germline CDR1 and CDR2 sequences are MDHEN and SYDVKM. The CDR3 runs to 16 residues. V shed 5 bases and J 8 bases; nucleotides not matched to a gene: 10. The DNA for the CDR3 is TGTGCCAGCAGTCCGCGGACTAGCGGGGCGGGGGATGAGCAGTTCTTC. It yields the protein CASSPRTSGAGDEQFF.

J is TRBJ1-5 and V is TRBV4-3, with unresolved D. V was pared by 0 bases and J by 6 bases, with 9 bases between. The germline V gene has CDR1 LGHNA and CDR2 YSLEER. The CDR3 has 14 residues. The CDR3 coding sequence is TGCGCCAGCAGCCAAGAATTAGTAGGTCAGCCCCAGCATTTT. Translating it yields CASSQELVGQPQHF.

The chain couples TRBV28 to TRBJ1-1, with D maybe TRBD1 (5 bases). Trimming took 5 bases from V and 1 from J, leaving 14 bases between them. This CDR3 spans 15 amino acids. Germline CDR1 MDHEN, CDR2 SYDVKM. The CDR3 sequence is CASSRRGVGNTEAFF. CDR3 nucleotides: TGTGCCAGCAGTCGACGGGGGGTAGGGAACACTGAAGCTTTCTTT.

The rearrangement uses TRBV6-1 and TRBJ2-3; 7 bases are a match to TRBD1. Trimming cost V 6 bases and J 1 base; bases outside gene matches: 7. Germline V CDR1 and CDR2: MNHNS, SASEGT. This CDR3 has 15 amino acids. CDR3 nucleotides: TGTGCCAGCAGCCTAGACAGGGTCGGCACAGATACGCAGTATTTT. It is translated as CASSLDRVGTDTQYF.

The chain carries TRBV10-3 and TRBJ1-5, with D maybe TRBD1 (6 bases). From germline, CDR1 is ENHRY and CDR2 SYGVKD. This CDR3 has 16 amino acids. The V gene lost 0 bases and the J gene lost 5 bases, with 14 bases spanning the gap. In DNA form, the CDR3 reads TGTGCCATCAGTGAGTCAAGGGGGAATTGGGATCAGCCCCAGCATTTT. The encoded protein is CAISESRGNWDQPQHF.

The chain joins TRBV4-3 to TRBJ1-1; the match to TRBD1 covers 9 bases. V gave up 4 bases and J gave up 7 bases; unmatched junction bases: 16. The CDR3 has 17 amino acids. The germline gives CDR1 LGHNA, CDR2 YSLEER. CDR3 protein: CASSRGSGGTGSDEAFF. CDR3 in DNA: TGCGCCAGCAGCCGCGGATCAGGGGGGACAGGGTCAGATGAAGCTTTCTTT.

The chain is built from TRBV19 and TRBJ2-4; D is unresolved. V was shortened by 0 bases and J by 0 bases, with 12 bases between the two germline ends. Germline CDR1 reads LNHDA; CDR2 reads SQIVND (reference sequence). The CDR3 has 17 amino acids. The CDR3 sequence: CASSIEAAPLAKNIQYF. CDR3 bases: TGTGCCAGTAGTATAGAGGCGGCACCTCTAGCCAAAAACATTCAGTACTTC.

This sequence joins TRBV7-9 and TRBJ2-2; 8 bases line up with TRBD2. The CDR3 has 17 residues. Germline V gene sequence: CDR1 SEHNR, CDR2 FQNEAQ (reference sequence). The V segment lost 3 bases and the J segment 4 bases; nucleotides outside the gene matches: 10. This CDR3 is CASSFPPGGAVTGELFF. The CDR3 DNA reads TGTGCCAGCAGCTTTCCCCCGGGAGGGGCGGTCACCGGGGAGCTGTTTTTT.

A single count supports this clone. The chain uses TRBV11-3 and TRBJ1-1, with 7 bases that match TRBD1. The CDR3 is 16 residues long. The germline V gene has CDR1 SGHNT and CDR2 YENEEA. The V and J ends lost 4 bases and 5 bases, in that order; junction bases with no gene match: 13. The CDR3 DNA reads TGTGCCAGCAGCTCTCCGGGACAGCGTTTCGGGACTGAAGCTTTCTTT. This gives the protein CASSSPGQRFGTEAFF.

The J gene is TRBJ2-7, the V gene TRBV10-3; 11 bases align to TRBD1. The CDR3 runs 15 residues. Germline V CDR1 and CDR2: ENHRY, SYGVKD. V gave up 4 bases and J gave up 4 bases; unmatched junction bases: 6. As DNA, the CDR3 is TGTGCCATCAGTGGGACAGGGGGCATTGGTTACGAGCAGTACTTC. It is translated as CAISGTGGIGYEQYF.

The gene calls are TRBV11-2 and TRBJ1-6, with a weak D call TRBD1 (5 bases). Per germline, CDR1 SGHAT and CDR2 FQNNGV. This CDR3 comprises 14 residues. Trimming stripped 0 bases from V and 9 bases from J, with 9 bases between. CDR3 DNA sequence: TGTGCCAGCAGCTTAGACCCAGGGATTTCACCCCTCCACTTT. Its translation: CASSLDPGISPLHF.

The V and J genes are TRBV28 and TRBJ2-2; D could derive from TRBD1 or TRBD2 (5 bases each). In germline, CDR1 is MDHEN, CDR2 SYDVKM. The length of the CDR3 is 16 residues. The V and J ends lost 8 bases and 4 bases respectively, with 20 bases between them. CDR3 loop: CASLPSRGRATGELFF. CDR3 coding DNA: TGTGCCAGCCTTCCATCGAGGGGCCGAGCCACCGGGGAGCTGTTTTTT.

This clone was recorded a few times. The genes are TRBV7-2 and TRBJ2-7; D gene uncertain. Trimming stripped 2 bases from V and 0 bases from J, with 5 bases between. The germline V gene has CDR1 SGHTA and CDR2 FQGNSA. The CDR3 totals 13 residues. The CDR3 reads CASSLQVSYEQYF. The CDR3 nucleotides read TGTGCCAGCAGCTTACAAGTCTCCTACGAGCAGTACTTC.

The chain recombines TRBV18 with TRBJ2-7, with TRBD1 identical over 7 bases. V trimming: 5 bases; J trimming: 3 bases; junction bases outside the gene matches: 10. The CDR3 extends over 15 amino acids. Germline CDR1 is KGHSH and CDR2 is LQKENI. CDR3 protein: CASSRAGTVFYEQYF. CDR3 coding DNA: TGTGCCAGCTCAAGGGCCGGGACAGTCTTCTACGAGCAGTACTTC.